These 15 T cell receptor beta chains originate from one sample sequenced in a study of cytomegalovirus exposure and HLA in healthy donors. PCR primers comprised 60 Vbeta and 13 Jbeta primers. The table came from immunoSEQ multiplex PCR; TCRdb's copy has only in-frame clones and leaves some out. The repertoire consists of 90,000 to 130,000 clones, with 76% occurring once and the leading ten covering 10% to 15%. Input material: PBMCs. The receptors were gathered from a man aged 25-40 years in good health and CMV-seropositive.

The rearrangement uses TRBV28 and TRBJ1-5, with a possible D match to TRBD1 (5 bases). Germline V gene sequence: CDR1 MDHEN, CDR2 SYDVKM. Trimming pared 8 bases from V and 2 bases from J, leaving 13 bases between. The CDR3 spans 14 residues. CDR3 protein: CASRIQGGNQPQHF. The CDR3 bases are TGTGCCAGCCGAATCCAGGGTGGCAATCAGCCCCAGCATTTT.

This chain links TRBV28 with TRBJ2-2, with 9 bases identical to TRBD1. Germline loops: CDR1 MDHEN, CDR2 SYDVKM. This CDR3 is built from 14 residues. The V and J ends lost 6 bases and 8 bases, in that order; junction bases with no gene match: 7. CDR3 sequence: CASSIQGARGELFF. CDR3 in DNA: TGTGCCAGCAGCATACAGGGGGCACGGGGGGAGCTGTTTTTT.

V gene TRBV9 combines with J gene TRBJ2-3; D remains unclear. The germline gives CDR1 SGDLS, CDR2 YYNGEE. The length of the CDR3 is 13 residues. V shed 0 bases and J shed 2 bases, with 4 bases lying between them. CDR3 sequence: CASSVGDTDTQYF. The CDR3 nucleotides are TGTGCCAGCAGCGTAGGAGACACAGATACGCAGTATTTT.

The chain recombines TRBV6-5 with TRBJ1-2; D remains unclear. Trimming pared 0 bases from V and 3 bases from J, leaving 8 bases between. Per the germline V gene, CDR1 is MNHEY and CDR2 is SVGAGI. The CDR3 spans 14 residues. CDR3 region: CASSYSAGHYGYTF. The CDR3 DNA is TGTGCCAGCAGTTACTCGGCGGGCCACTATGGCTACACCTTC.

The chain employs TRBV14 and TRBJ1-1; D not resolved. Per germline, CDR1 SGHDN and CDR2 FVKESK. The CDR3 covers 13 residues. Trimming shortened V by 8 bases and J by 3 bases, and 13 bases separated the two germline ends. CDR3 bases: TGTGCCAGCGGCACGGGTAGACACACTGAAGCTTTCTTT. It yields the protein CASGTGRHTEAFF.

J is TRBJ2-1 and V is TRBV19, with 11 nucleotides matching TRBD2. J was trimmed by 4 bases and V by 10 bases; bases with no gene match: 3. This CDR3 is 13 amino acids long. From germline, CDR1 is LNHDA and CDR2 SQIVND (reference sequence). CDR3 DNA sequence: TGTGCCACGGGACTAGCGGTTTACAATGAGCAGTTCTTC. Its protein is CATGLAVYNEQFF.

The gene calls are TRBV5-6 and TRBJ1-4; D gene ambiguous. Germline loops: CDR1 SGHDT, CDR2 YYEEEE. The CDR3 length is 11 residues. The ends were cut back, 3 bases at V and 8 bases at J, with 5 bases in the middle. CDR3 in DNA: TGTGCCAGCAGCTCGGGGGAAAAACTGTTTTTT. As protein: CASSSGEKLFF.

This chain uses TRBV5-1 with TRBJ2-7, with D perhaps matching TRBD1 (6 bases). Trimming cost V 0 bases and J 2 bases, with 12 bases left between them. Germline V gene sequence: CDR1 SGHRS, CDR2 YFSETQ. This CDR3 is built from 15 residues. CDR3 nucleotides: TGCGCCAGCAGCTTGGGGTGGGGGCCGGCCTACGAGCAGTACTTC. Translating gives CASSLGWGPAYEQYF.

The chain recombines TRBV9 with TRBJ2-4; tentative D call: TRBD1 (6 bases). The CDR3 is 12 amino acids. Germline lookup yields CDR1 SGDLS and CDR2 YYNGEE. V was pared by 0 bases and J by 16 bases, with 14 bases between. The CDR3 DNA follows: TGTGCCAGCAGCGTAGGTGAGGGGGTTCCATACTTC. Its translation is CASSVGEGVPYF. Together with reference TRBV9 and TRBJ2-4, the CDR3 gives the full variable domain: DSGVTQTPKHLITATGQRVTLRCSPRSGDLSVYWYQQSLDQGLQFLIQYYNGEERAKGNILERFSAQQFPDLHSELNLSSLELGDSALYFCASSVGEGVPYFGAGTRLSVL.

This sequence joins TRBV6-5 and TRBJ1-4, with a weak D call TRBD1 (5 bases). Germline CDR1 MNHEY, CDR2 SVGAGI. V was trimmed by 0 bases and J by 8 bases, leaving 13 bases between them. The CDR3 is made up of 15 amino acids. The CDR3, as DNA: TGTGCCAGCAGTTACTCTGGGGCGTCAGGCGAAAAACTGTTTTTT. Protein product: CASSYSGASGEKLFF.

This clone has more than one count but fewer than ten. The chain employs TRBV30 and TRBJ2-7; TRBD2 matches 10 bases. V shed 6 bases and J 3 bases; nucleotides not matched to a gene: 17. The CDR3 length is 17 residues. The germline V gene encodes CDR1 GTSNPN and CDR2 SVGIG (reference sequence). The CDR3 DNA follows: TGTGCCTGTACCTACAGCGGGAGGGGGCAAGGATACTACGAGCAGTACTTC. It codes for CACTYSGRGQGYYEQYF.

The chain uses TRBV20-1 and TRBJ2-3; D is unclear. The CDR3 covers 11 residues. CDR1 and CDR2 (germline): DFQATT, SNEGSKA (reference sequence). The V gene lost 7 bases and the J gene lost 2 bases, with 7 bases spanning the gap. In nucleotides, the CDR3 is TGCAGTGTGGCATCCACAGATACGCAGTATTTT. The encoded protein is CSVASTDTQYF.

The table lists this clone with a few counts. V gene TRBV5-6 combines with J gene TRBJ1-5; D possibly corresponds to TRBD1 (6 bases). CDR3 length: 15 amino acids. Looked up from germline, CDR1 is SGHDT and CDR2 is YYEEEE. V lost 5 bases and J lost 0, with 12 bases in between. The CDR3 sequence: CASSRLGASNQPQHF. The DNA of the CDR3 is TGTGCCAGCAGTCGCCTGGGGGCTAGCAATCAGCCCCAGCATTTT. The whole variable domain, remainder taken from reference TRBV5-6 and TRBJ1-5, is DAGVTQSPTHLIKTRGQQVTLRCSPKSGHDTVSWYQQALGQGPQFIFQYYEEEERQRGNFPDRFSGHQFPNYSSELNVNALLLGDSALYLCASSRLGASNQPQHFGDGTRLSIL.

This chain links TRBV11-2 with TRBJ2-7, with D maybe TRBD2 (5 bases). The germline V gene has CDR1 SGHAT and CDR2 FQNNGV. The CDR3 has 13 amino acids. V was pared by 1 base and J by 1 base, with 5 bases between. CDR3 DNA sequence: TGTGCCAGCAGCTTAGGGACTTCCTACGAGCAGTACTTC. Its protein product is CASSLGTSYEQYF. The full variable domain, with the rest looked up from reference TRBV11-2 and TRBJ2-7, is EAGVAQSPRYKIIEKRQSVAFWCNPISGHATLYWYQQILGQGPKLLIQFQNNGVVDDSQLPKDRFSAERLKGVDSTLKIQPAKLEDSAVYLCASSLGTSYEQYFGPGTRLTVT.

This chain connects TRBV7-2 to TRBJ1-2; D remains unclear. This CDR3 has 13 residues. V shed 3 bases and J shed 1 base, with 6 bases lying between them. CDR1 is SGHTA, CDR2 FQGNSA, per germline. In nucleotides, the CDR3 is TGTGCCAGCAGCTTTGGCAGTAACTATGGCTACACCTTC. It translates to CASSFGSNYGYTF.